The source of this T cell receptor (beta chain) is a study of T cells in localized non-small cell lung cancer. This CDR3 region has 15 residues. The germline V gene encodes CDR1 SGHRS and CDR2 YFSETQ. The V end lost 4 bases, the J end lost 1 base, and 11 bases lay between the germline ends. Sequencing was performed with immunoSEQ multiplex PCR; in TCRdb, only in-frame clones are kept and a portion is missing. The sample shows roughly 30,000 clones, 90% to 95% of them seen only once. This sequence joins TRBV5-1 and TRBJ2-2, with a possible D match to TRBD1 (6 bases). The starting material was peripheral blood, obtained before any cancer treatment. The sequence was obtained from a woman aged 40-75 years with stage I lung adenocarcinoma. CDR3 residues: CASSLVTGNTGELFF. DNA of the CDR3: TGCGCCAGCAGCCTCGTGACAGGGAACACCGGGGAGCTGTTTTTT. The whole variable domain, remainder taken from reference TRBV5-1 and TRBJ2-2, is KAGVTQTPRYLIKTRGQQVTLSCSPISGHRSVSWYQQTPGQGLQFLFEYFSETQRNKGNFPGRFSGRQFSNSRSEMNVSTLELGDSALYLCASSLVTGNTGELFFGEGSRLTVL.